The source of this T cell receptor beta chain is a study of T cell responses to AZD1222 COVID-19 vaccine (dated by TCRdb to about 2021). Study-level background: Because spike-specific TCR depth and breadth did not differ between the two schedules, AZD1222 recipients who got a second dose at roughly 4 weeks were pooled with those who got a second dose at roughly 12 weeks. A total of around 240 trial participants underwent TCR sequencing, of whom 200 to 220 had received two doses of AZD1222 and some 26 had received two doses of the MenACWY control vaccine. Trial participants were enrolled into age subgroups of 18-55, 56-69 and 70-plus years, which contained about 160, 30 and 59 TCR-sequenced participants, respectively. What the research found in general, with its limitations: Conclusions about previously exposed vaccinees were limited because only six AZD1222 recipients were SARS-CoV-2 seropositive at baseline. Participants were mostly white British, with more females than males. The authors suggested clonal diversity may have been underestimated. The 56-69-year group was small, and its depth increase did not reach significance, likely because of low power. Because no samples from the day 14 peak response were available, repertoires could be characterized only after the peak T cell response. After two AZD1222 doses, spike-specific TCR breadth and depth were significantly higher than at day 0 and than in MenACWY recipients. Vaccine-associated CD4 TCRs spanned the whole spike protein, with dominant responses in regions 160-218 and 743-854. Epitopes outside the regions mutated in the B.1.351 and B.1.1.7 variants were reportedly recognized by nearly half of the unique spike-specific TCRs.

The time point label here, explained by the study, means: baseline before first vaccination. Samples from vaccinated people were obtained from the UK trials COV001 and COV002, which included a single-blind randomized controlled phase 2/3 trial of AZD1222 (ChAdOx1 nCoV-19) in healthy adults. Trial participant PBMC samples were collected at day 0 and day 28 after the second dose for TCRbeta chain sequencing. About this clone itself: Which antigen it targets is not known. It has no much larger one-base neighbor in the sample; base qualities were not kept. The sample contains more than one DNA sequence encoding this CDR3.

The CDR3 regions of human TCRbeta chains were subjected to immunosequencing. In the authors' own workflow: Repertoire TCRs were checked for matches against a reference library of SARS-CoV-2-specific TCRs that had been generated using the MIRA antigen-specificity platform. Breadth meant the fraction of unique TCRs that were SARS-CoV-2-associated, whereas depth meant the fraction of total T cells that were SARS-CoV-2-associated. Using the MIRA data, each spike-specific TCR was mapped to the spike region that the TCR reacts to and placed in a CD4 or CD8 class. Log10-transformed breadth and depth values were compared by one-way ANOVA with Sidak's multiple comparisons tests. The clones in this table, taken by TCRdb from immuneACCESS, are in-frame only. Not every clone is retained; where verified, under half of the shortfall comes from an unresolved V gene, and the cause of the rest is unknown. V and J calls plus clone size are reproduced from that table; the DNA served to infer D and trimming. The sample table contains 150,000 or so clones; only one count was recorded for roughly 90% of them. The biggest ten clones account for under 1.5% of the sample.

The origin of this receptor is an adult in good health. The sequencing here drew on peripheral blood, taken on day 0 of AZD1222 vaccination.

The nucleotide sequence is TGTGCCAGCAGTTATCGGGGACCAATGAACACTGAAGCTTTCTTT. It is translated as CASSYRGPMNTEAFF. This chain is built from TRBV6-2 or TRBV6-3 and TRBJ1-1; tentative D gene TRBD1, with 5 bases matching. Taken from the germline V gene, the CDR1 and CDR2 loops are MNHEY and SVGEGT. Reading from cysteine to phenylalanine, the CDR3 counts 15 amino acids. Just CDR3 DNA is preserved here, 45 bases in frame from base 1. The V and J ends are trimmed by 3 bases and 0 bases, leaving 11 bases between them.